Below are 14 T cell receptor beta chains sequenced from a single sample in a study of Ad26.COV2.S vaccination and SARS-CoV-2 variants. Some clones are missing from TCRdb's copy, which holds only in-frame ones; the method was immunoSEQ multiplex PCR. In the table there are around 340,000 clones, about 85% of which are singletons. The treatment: approximately 18 received Ad26.COV2.S at low or high dose, single or two shots; several received placebo; per-sample allocation not given. The investigators took samples on day 63 after the first vaccine or placebo injection. The sample here was peripheral blood, taken in a trial of Ad26.COV2.S vaccine versus placebo. The receptor set was obtained from a person between 18 and 65 years old who received the Ad26.COV2.S COVID-19 vaccine or a placebo.

V is TRBV4-1 and J is TRBJ2-6, with TRBD2 matching over 12 bases. Germline V CDR1 and CDR2: MGHRA, YSYEKL. The CDR3 loop spans 19 amino acids. V lost 2 bases to trimming and J lost 0 bases; unmatched junction nucleotides: 5. CDR3 region: CASSQHGLAGLSGANVLTF. DNA for the CDR3: TGCGCCAGCAGCCAACACGGACTAGCGGGACTCTCTGGGGCCAACGTCCTGACTTTC.

The rearrangement joins TRBV6-1 to TRBJ1-6; TRBD1 aligns across 8 bases. The germline gives CDR1 MNHNS, CDR2 SASEGT. After removal of 2 bases from V and 7 bases from J, the junction contained 4 bases not matched to a gene. This CDR3 is 15 amino acids long. CDR3 protein: CASSETGGGNSPLHF. The CDR3 bases are TGTGCCAGCAGTGAAACAGGGGGAGGGAATTCACCCCTCCACTTT.

This chain connects TRBV7-9 to TRBJ2-3; 8 bases are shared with TRBD1. Germline-derived CDR1 and CDR2 are SEHNR and FQNEAQ (reference sequence). This CDR3 has 14 amino acids. V shed 9 bases and J 3 bases; nucleotides not matched to a gene: 8. Written as DNA, the CDR3 is TGTGCCAGTAGGACAGGGTCTGGGACAGATACGCAGTATTTT. Its protein product is CASRTGSGTDTQYF.

The chain couples TRBV19 to TRBJ1-1; 10 nucleotides align to TRBD1. This CDR3 spans 14 amino acids. The J segment lost 5 bases and the V segment lost 7 bases, leaving 7 bases of the junction unmatched. The germline gives CDR1 LNHDA, CDR2 SQIVND (reference sequence). The CDR3 protein is CASKGGQGNTEAFF. The CDR3 nucleotides are TGTGCCAGTAAAGGGGGACAGGGGAATACTGAAGCTTTCTTT.

A single count supports this clone. The CDR3 sequence is CASSTYDPLAGGPSNTGELFF. CDR3 coding DNA: TGTGCCAGCAGCACCTACGATCCGCTAGCGGGAGGGCCTTCGAACACCGGGGAGCTGTTTTTT. The chain joins TRBV9 to TRBJ2-2; 12 bases are shared with TRBD2. The V gene's germline CDR1 is SGDLS and CDR2 YYNGEE. This CDR3 comprises 21 residues. V lost 4 bases and J lost 0; bases outside the gene matches: 16. The full variable domain, completed using reference TRBV9 and TRBJ2-2, is DSGVTQTPKHLITATGQRVTLRCSPRSGDLSVYWYQQSLDQGLQFLIQYYNGEERAKGNILERFSAQQFPDLHSELNLSSLELGDSALYFCASSTYDPLAGGPSNTGELFFGEGSRLTVL.

This clone was picked up a small number of times. The chain uses TRBV7-9 and TRBJ1-6; 7 positions match TRBD1. Germline V gene data show CDR1 as SEHNR and CDR2 as FQNEAQ (reference sequence). V was pared by 4 bases and J by 6 bases, with 15 bases of the junction left unmatched. This CDR3 contains 18 residues. CDR3 nucleotide sequence: TGTGCCAGCAGCTCCTTCCCCAAATCGACAGGGAGTAATTCACCCCTCCACTTT. Residues: CASSSFPKSTGSNSPLHF.

As to this clone: This sample includes further DNA sequences coding for the same CDR3. The V and J genes are TRBV19 and TRBJ1-1, with TRBD1 as a possible D gene (6 bases). This CDR3 contains 14 residues. V was clipped by 3 bases and J by 0 bases, with 8 bases between them. CDR1 and CDR2 (germline): LNHDA, SQIVND (reference sequence). CDR3 bases: TGTGCCAGTAGTATCACAGGGATGAACACTGAAGCTTTCTTT. Translation: CASSITGMNTEAFF.

This clone is a singleton in its sample. The rearrangement joins TRBV18 to TRBJ1-4; a possible D gene is TRBD1 (5 bases). Germline V gives CDR1 KGHSH, CDR2 LQKENI. V was cut by 4 bases and J by 6 bases, with 18 bases left in between. The CDR3 contains 16 residues. The chain's CDR3 is CASSLNRRRGDEKLFF. The CDR3 nucleotides are TGTGCCAGCTCACTAAACCGGAGGAGAGGGGATGAAAAACTGTTTTTT.

The chain combines TRBV11-2 with TRBJ1-3, with TRBD1 matching 7 bases. The CDR3 loop spans 15 amino acids. Germline assignment: CDR1 SGHAT and CDR2 FQNNGV. V shed 6 bases and J 3 bases; nucleotides not matched to a gene: 8. DNA of the CDR3: TGTGCCAGCAGAGGTTCGACAGGGCATGGAAACACCATATATTTT. The encoded protein is CASRGSTGHGNTIYF. The variable domain in full, with the rest retrieved from reference TRBV11-2 and TRBJ1-3, is EAGVAQSPRYKIIEKRQSVAFWCNPISGHATLYWYQQILGQGPKLLIQFQNNGVVDDSQLPKDRFSAERLKGVDSTLKIQPAKLEDSAVYLCASRGSTGHGNTIYFGEGSWLTVV.

The chain couples TRBV27 to TRBJ2-7; D not resolved. The CDR3 spans 13 residues. Germline values: CDR1 MNHEY, CDR2 SMNVEV (reference sequence). The ends were cut back, 2 bases at V and 6 bases at J, with 11 bases in the middle. The CDR3 region is CASSLISGLEQYF. As DNA, the CDR3 is TGTGCCAGCAGTTTAATTTCTGGCCTCGAGCAGTACTTC.

This clone was seen once. The chain links TRBV7-8 to TRBJ2-7; unclear D gene. CDR1 is SGHVS and CDR2 is FQNEAQ in the germline V gene. The V end was cut by 8 bases, the J end by 2 bases, with 7 bases between. CDR3 length: 11 residues. The CDR3 DNA follows: TGTGCCAGCGCCAGCCCCTACGAGCAGTACTTC. This gives the protein CASASPYEQYF.

The chain employs TRBV12-5 and TRBJ1-5; maybe TRBD1 (6 bases). The CDR3 covers 14 residues. Trimming pared 1 base from V and 11 bases from J, leaving 15 bases between. Germline-derived CDR1 and CDR2 are LGHNT and FRNRAP. Here the CDR3 DNA reads TGTGCTAGTGGTTTGGCTCCGAGGGGGTCAGCCCAGCATTTT. Translating gives CASGLAPRGSAQHF. Complete variable domain (other parts from reference TRBV12-5 and TRBJ1-5): DARVTQTPRHKVTEMGQEVTMRCQPILGHNTVFWYRQTMMQGLELLAYFRNRAPLDDSGMPKDRFSAEMPDATLATLKIQPSEPRDSAVYFCASGLAPRGSAQHFGDGTRLSIL.

The rearrangement joins TRBV15 to TRBJ2-1; 12 bases match TRBD2. CDR3 length equals 15 residues. The V gene end was trimmed by 4 bases and the J gene end by 8 bases; junction bases not matched to a gene: 6. Germline CDR1 LNHNV, CDR2 YYDKDF (reference sequence). DNA for the CDR3: TGTGCCACCAGCATGAGACTAGCGGGAGTCGATGAGCAGTTCTTC. Protein sequence: CATSMRLAGVDEQFF.

The rearrangement uses TRBV3-1 (or the pseudogene TRBV3-2) and TRBJ1-1; TRBD1 matches at 10 bases. V lost 0 bases and J lost 0; bases outside the gene matches: 7. The CDR3 covers 18 residues. Germline V gene sequence: CDR1 LGHDT, CDR2 YNNKEL (reference sequence). The CDR3 sequence is CASSQDQRQGAMNTEAFF. CDR3 DNA sequence: TGTGCCAGCAGCCAAGATCAGCGACAGGGGGCAATGAACACTGAAGCTTTCTTT.